This TCR beta chain was sequenced during a study of kidney transplant recipient with SARS-CoV-2 infection. MiXCR, applied by TCRdb to the reads, yields one record per CDR3 protein. The sample records approximately 250,000 distinct CDR3 sequences, about 30% being singletons. There are 17 residues in the CDR3. The germline CDR1 and CDR2 sequences are MNHEY and SVGEGT. Trimming removed 5 bases from V and 4 bases from J, with 23 bases in between. This clonotype has a count of ten or more. The genes are TRBV6-2 or TRBV6-3 and TRBJ1-2, with D unresolved. Sequences were derived from a blood sample, sampled at baseline and on roughly day 110 from a kidney transplant recipient. This clonotype was obtained from a male patient aged 25-45 years who had COVID-19 and was a kidney transplant recipient. Part of the T cell pool may stem from the graft donor. This CDR3 reads CASSKACCIGKTYGYTF. CDR3 DNA sequence: TGTGCCAGCAGTAAGGCGTGCTGCATCGGAAAGACCTATGGCTACACCTTC.